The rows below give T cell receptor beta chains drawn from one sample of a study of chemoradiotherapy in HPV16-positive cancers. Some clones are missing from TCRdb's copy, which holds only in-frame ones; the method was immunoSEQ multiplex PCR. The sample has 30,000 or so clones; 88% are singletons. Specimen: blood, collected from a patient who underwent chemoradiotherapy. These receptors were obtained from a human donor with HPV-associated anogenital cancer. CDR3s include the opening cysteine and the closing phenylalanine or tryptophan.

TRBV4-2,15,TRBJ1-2,CASSSDVLRFYGYTF
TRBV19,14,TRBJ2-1,CASSSSGRTNEQFF
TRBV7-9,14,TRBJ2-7,CASSPQGLLYEQYF
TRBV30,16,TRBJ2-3,CAWAEPGTSEEDTQYF
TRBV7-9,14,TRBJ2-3,CASSLQGGSDTQYF
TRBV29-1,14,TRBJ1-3,CSVFGGLSGNTIYF
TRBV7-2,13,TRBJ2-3,CASSFVQRDTQYF
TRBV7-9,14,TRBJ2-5,CASSPSGVGETQYF
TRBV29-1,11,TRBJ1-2,CSVEGGLGYTF
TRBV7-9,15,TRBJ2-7,CASSSSTSGRNEQYF
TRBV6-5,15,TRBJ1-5,CASSVRGYSNQPQHF
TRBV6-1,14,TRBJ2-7,CATTGTRPLYEQYF
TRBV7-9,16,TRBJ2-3,CASSRSVGIGTDTQYF
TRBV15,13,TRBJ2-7,CATSRDPGYEQYF
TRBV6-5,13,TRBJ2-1,CASSKGPYNEQFF
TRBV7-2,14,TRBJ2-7,CASSLAGMAYEQYF
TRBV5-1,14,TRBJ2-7,CASSLVTGGREQYF
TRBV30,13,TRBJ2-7,CAWTRDSSYEQYF
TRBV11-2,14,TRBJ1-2,CASSFPGQPYGYTF
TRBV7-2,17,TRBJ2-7,CASSLPVSDRLSYEQYF
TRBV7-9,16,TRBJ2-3,CASSSGGLALQDTQYF
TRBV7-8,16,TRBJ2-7,CASSLRGGGARYEQYF
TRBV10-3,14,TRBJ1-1,CAISESWGSTEAFF
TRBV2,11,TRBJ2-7,CASSAGHEQYF
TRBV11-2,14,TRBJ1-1,CASSSRVGNTEAFF
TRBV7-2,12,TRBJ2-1,CASSRPGHEQFF
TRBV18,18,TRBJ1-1,CASSPFQAGSAGSTEAFF
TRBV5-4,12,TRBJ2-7,CASSSDLYEQYF
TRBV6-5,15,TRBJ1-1,CASSYSNTGNTEAFF
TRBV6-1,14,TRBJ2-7,CASSEAKGSYEQYF
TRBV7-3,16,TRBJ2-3,CASSPRGGGAADTQYF
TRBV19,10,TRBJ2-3,CASSQGTQYF
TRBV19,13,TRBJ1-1,CATDPGTNTEAFF
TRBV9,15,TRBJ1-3,CASSVGGGGGNTIYF
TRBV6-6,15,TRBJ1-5,CASRRSGTGDQPQHF
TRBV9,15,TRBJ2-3,CASSVVRAATDTQYF
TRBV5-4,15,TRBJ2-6,CASSFANSGANVLTF
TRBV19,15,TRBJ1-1,CASSIDIRFNTEAFF
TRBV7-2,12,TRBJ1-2,CASRRGQYGYTF
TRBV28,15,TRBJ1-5,CASSPGGVDNQPQHF
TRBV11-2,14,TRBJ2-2,CASSWGPLTGELFF
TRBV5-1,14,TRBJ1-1,CASSAQGLNTEAFF
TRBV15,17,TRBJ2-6,CATSRDSWGSGANVLTF
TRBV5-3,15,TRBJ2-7,CARSLVGSGDYEQYF
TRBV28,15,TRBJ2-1,CASSPSGRAVGEQFF
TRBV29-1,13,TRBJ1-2,CSVRQGGNYGYTF